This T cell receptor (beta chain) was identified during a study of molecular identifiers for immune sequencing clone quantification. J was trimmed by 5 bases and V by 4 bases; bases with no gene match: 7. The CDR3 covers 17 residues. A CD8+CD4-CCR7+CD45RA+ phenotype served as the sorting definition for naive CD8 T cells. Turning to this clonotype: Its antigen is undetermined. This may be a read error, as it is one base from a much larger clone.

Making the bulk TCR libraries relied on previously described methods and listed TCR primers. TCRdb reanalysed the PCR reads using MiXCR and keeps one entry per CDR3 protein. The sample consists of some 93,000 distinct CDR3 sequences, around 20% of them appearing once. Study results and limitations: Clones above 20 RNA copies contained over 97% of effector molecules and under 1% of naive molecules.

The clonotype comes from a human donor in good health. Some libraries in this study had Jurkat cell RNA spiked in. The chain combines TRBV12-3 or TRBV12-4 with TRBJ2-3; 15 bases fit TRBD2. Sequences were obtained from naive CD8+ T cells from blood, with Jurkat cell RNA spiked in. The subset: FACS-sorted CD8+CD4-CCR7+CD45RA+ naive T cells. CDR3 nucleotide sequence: TGTGCCAGCAGTTCTCCTCGGACTAGCGGGGGGGTAGATACGCAGTATTTT. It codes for CASSSPRTSGGVDTQYF.